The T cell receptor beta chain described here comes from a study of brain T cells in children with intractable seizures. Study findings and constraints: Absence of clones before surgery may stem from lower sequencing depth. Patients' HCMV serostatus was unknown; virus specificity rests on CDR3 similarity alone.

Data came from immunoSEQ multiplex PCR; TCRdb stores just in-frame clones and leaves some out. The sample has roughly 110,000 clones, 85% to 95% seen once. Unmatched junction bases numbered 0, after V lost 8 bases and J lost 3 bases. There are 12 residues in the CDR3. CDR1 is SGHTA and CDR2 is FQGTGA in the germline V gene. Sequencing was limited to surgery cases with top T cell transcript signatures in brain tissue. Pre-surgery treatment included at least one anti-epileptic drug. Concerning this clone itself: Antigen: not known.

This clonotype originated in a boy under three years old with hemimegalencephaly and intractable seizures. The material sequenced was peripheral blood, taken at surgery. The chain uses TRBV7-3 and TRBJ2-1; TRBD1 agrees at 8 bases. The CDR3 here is CASGQGYNEQFF. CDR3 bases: TGTGCCAGCGGACAGGGCTACAATGAGCAGTTCTTC.